Listed here are 14 T cell receptor beta chains from one sample, sequenced in a study of T-cell reconstitution after alpha-beta-depleted transplantation in children. It was with unique molecular identifiers that the TCRbeta library was prepared. TCRdb reprocessed the PCR reads via MiXCR and lists one record per CDR3 protein. Here the sample spans around 600,000 distinct CDR3 sequences, 16% being singletons. Here the sequenced sample was PBMCs from the stem cell graft donor, taken from the stem cell graft. These receptors were collected from a human donor who donated a stem cell graft to a child with acute myeloid leukemia.

The CDR3 DNA reads TGTGCCAGCAGCTTGGGGTTGGGGGGGTACAGTACGCAGTATTTT. This encodes CASSLGLGGYSTQYF. The chain couples TRBV5-5 to TRBJ2-3; 7 bases align to TRBD2. Trimming removed 0 bases from V and 8 bases from J; junction bases left unmatched: 9. The CDR3 length is 15 residues. CDR1 is SGHKS and CDR2 is YYEKEE in the germline V gene (reference sequence).

This clonotype was counted many times. V and J are TRBV7-2 and TRBJ2-2; TRBD2 aligns across 9 bases. Trimming removed 8 bases from V and 4 bases from J; junction bases left unmatched: 5. The CDR3 covers 14 residues. Per germline, CDR1 SGHTA and CDR2 FQGNSA. The DNA for the CDR3 is TGTGCCAGCGGGAAGACTAGCGGCACCGGGGAGCTGTTTTTT. Translation gives CASGKTSGTGELFF.

This clonotype was counted a few times. The chain has TRBV7-2 and TRBJ2-3; TRBD2 is a possible D gene (5 bases). The CDR3 length is 13 residues. Trimming took 9 bases from V and 1 from J, leaving 11 bases between them. Per the germline V gene, CDR1 is SGHTA and CDR2 is FQGNSA. The CDR3 region has the DNA TGTGCCAGGAGGGAAGATGGCACAGATACGCAGTATTTT. Translating it yields CARREDGTDTQYF.

This clonotype was seen more than once but under ten times. The rearrangement joins TRBV12-3 or TRBV12-4 to TRBJ1-1; possibly TRBD1 for D (5 bases). The CDR3 is 14 amino acids. Trimming cost V 6 bases and J 3 bases, with 14 bases left between them. CDR3 DNA: TGTGCCAGCAGCCATTCAGGGAGGGACACTGAAGCTTTCTTT. Translated: CASSHSGRDTEAFF.

V gene TRBV4-3 combines with J gene TRBJ1-1, with a possible D match to TRBD1 (6 bases). Trimming shortened V by 1 base and J by 1 base, and 10 bases separated the two germline ends. The CDR3 covers 15 residues. Per the germline V gene, CDR1 is LGHNA and CDR2 is YSLEER. CDR3 coding DNA: TGCGCCAGCAGCCAAGGAGGGGGGCGGAACACTGAAGCTTTCTTT. Translation: CASSQGGGRNTEAFF.

V and J are TRBV5-1 and TRBJ2-2; no reliable D call. The germline V gene encodes CDR1 SGHRS and CDR2 YFSETQ. The V and J ends lost 0 bases and 6 bases respectively, with 18 bases between them. There are 17 residues in the CDR3. The CDR3 loop is CASSLANSNNYPGELFF. The CDR3 nucleotides are TGCGCCAGCAGCTTGGCCAACAGTAATAATTACCCCGGGGAGCTGTTTTTT. Variable domain in full (rest from reference TRBV5-1 and TRBJ2-2): KAGVTQTPRYLIKTRGQQVTLSCSPISGHRSVSWYQQTPGQGLQFLFEYFSETQRNKGNFPGRFSGRQFSNSRSEMNVSTLELGDSALYLCASSLANSNNYPGELFFGEGSRLTVL.

This clonotype was counted many times. This CDR3 reads CASSLSNTGELFF. The CDR3 DNA is TGTGCCAGCAGTTTATCGAACACCGGGGAGCTGTTTTTT. The V and J genes are TRBV27 and TRBJ2-2; no definite D call. The V gene's germline CDR1 is MNHEY and CDR2 SMNVEV (reference sequence). Trimming left V 0 bases short and J 1 base short, with 0 bases between. The CDR3 has 13 amino acids.

The chain uses TRBV9 and TRBJ2-7, with D possibly TRBD2 on 6 matching bases. The V and J ends lost 3 bases and 2 bases respectively, with 15 bases between them. Germline V gene data show CDR1 as SGDLS and CDR2 as YYNGEE. The CDR3 spans 15 residues. CDR3 nucleotide sequence: TGTGCCAGCAGCGGCACCGGGACTGGGCCCTACGAGCAGTACTTC. Protein sequence: CASSGTGTGPYEQYF. The full variable domain, rest sourced from reference TRBV9 and TRBJ2-7, is DSGVTQTPKHLITATGQRVTLRCSPRSGDLSVYWYQQSLDQGLQFLIQYYNGEERAKGNILERFSAQQFPDLHSELNLSSLELGDSALYFCASSGTGTGPYEQYFGPGTRLTVT.

The gene calls are TRBV10-3 and TRBJ2-6; 9 bases match TRBD1. Germline CDR1 ENHRY, CDR2 SYGVKD. This CDR3 contains 18 residues. Unmatched junction bases numbered 8, after V lost 5 bases and J lost 0 bases. CDR3 region: CAISSTGGGSSGANVLTF. The CDR3 region has the DNA TGTGCCATCAGTTCGACAGGGGGAGGGAGCTCTGGGGCCAACGTCCTGACTTTC.

Many counts were recorded for this clonotype. V usage is TRBV5-5 and J usage is TRBJ2-1, with 7 bases fitting TRBD2. The germline V gene encodes CDR1 SGHKS and CDR2 YYEKEE (reference sequence). There are 18 residues in the CDR3. Trimming at V came to 0 bases and at J to 0 bases, leaving 9 bases not matched to a gene. CDR3 amino acids: CASSLVGGSPRSYNEQFF. CDR3 sequence (DNA): TGTGCCAGCAGCTTGGTGGGAGGGTCGCCTCGCTCCTACAATGAGCAGTTCTTC.

The rearrangement uses TRBV27 and TRBJ2-3, with 9 bases aligning to TRBD2. Trimming removed 1 base from V and 6 bases from J; junction bases left unmatched: 5. Per germline, CDR1 MNHEY and CDR2 SMNVEV (reference sequence). This CDR3 spans 15 amino acids. The CDR3 sequence is CASSLWAGGPDTQYF. The CDR3 region has the DNA TGTGCCAGCAGTTTATGGGCGGGGGGGCCTGATACGCAGTATTTT.

The chain recombines TRBV6-5 with TRBJ1-5, with 7 nucleotides matching TRBD1. The V segment lost 6 bases and the J segment 0 bases; nucleotides outside the gene matches: 11. The CDR3 is 17 residues long. In germline, CDR1 is MNHEY, CDR2 SVGAGI. Here the CDR3 reads CASSRDSRWGSNQPQHF. CDR3 bases: TGTGCCAGCAGCCGGGACAGCCGGTGGGGTAGCAATCAGCCCCAGCATTTT.

This clonotype was detected only a few times. The chain recombines TRBV12-3 or TRBV12-4 with TRBJ2-2; TRBD2 is a possible D gene (6 bases). V lost 10 bases, J lost 4 bases, and 19 bases lay in between. The CDR3 length is 15 residues. The CDR3 DNA follows: TGTGCCACCTTCAGGGTGGAGGGGAGCACCGGGGAGCTGTTTTTT. It specifies CATFRVEGSTGELFF.

A few counts support this clonotype. The rearrangement uses TRBV7-2 and TRBJ1-5, with D maybe TRBD1 (5 bases). This CDR3 region has 15 residues. V lost 3 bases, J lost 6 bases, and 15 bases lay in between. The germline gives CDR1 SGHTA, CDR2 FQGNSA. As DNA, the CDR3 is TGTGCCAGCAGCTTGCAGGGTCTATCAAGTCAGCCCCAGCATTTT. It is translated as CASSLQGLSSQPQHF.